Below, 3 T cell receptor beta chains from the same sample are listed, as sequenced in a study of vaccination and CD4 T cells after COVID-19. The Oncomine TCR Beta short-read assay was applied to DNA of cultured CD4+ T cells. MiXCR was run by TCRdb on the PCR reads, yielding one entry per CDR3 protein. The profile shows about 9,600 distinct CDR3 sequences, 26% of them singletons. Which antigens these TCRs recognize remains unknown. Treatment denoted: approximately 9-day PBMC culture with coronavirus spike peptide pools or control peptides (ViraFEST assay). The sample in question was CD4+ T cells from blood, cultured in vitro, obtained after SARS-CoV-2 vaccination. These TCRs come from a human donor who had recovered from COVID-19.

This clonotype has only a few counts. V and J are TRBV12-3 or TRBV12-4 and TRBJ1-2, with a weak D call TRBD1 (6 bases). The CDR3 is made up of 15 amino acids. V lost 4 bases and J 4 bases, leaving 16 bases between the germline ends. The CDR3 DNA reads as TGTGCCAGCAGTTCGACTTTACAGGGACCCTATGGCTACACCTTC. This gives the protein CASSSTLQGPYGYTF.

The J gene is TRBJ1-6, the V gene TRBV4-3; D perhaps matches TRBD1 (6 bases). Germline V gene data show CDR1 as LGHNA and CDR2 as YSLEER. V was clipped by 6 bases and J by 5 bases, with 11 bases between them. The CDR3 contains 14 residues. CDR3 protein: CASRGDTNNSPLHF. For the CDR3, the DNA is TGCGCCAGCAGGGGGGACACAAATAATTCACCCCTCCACTTT.

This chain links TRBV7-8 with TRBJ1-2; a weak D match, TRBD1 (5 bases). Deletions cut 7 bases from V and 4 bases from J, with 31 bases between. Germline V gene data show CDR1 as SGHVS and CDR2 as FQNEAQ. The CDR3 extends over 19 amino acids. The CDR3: CASTATARDGVGPPYGYTF. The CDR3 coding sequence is TGTGCCAGCACCGCGACCGCCCGGGACGGGGTCGGACCCCCCTATGGCTACACCTTC. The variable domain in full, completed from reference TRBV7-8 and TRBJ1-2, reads GAGVSQSPRYKVAKRGQDVALRCDPISGHVSLFWYQQALGQGPEFLTYFQNEAQLDKSGLPSDRFFAERPEGSVSTLKIQRTQQEDSAVYLCASTATARDGVGPPYGYTFGSGTRLTVV.